In its sample, the clone carrying this T cell receptor beta chain was seen many times. The entry originates in a study of T-cell reconstitution after alpha-beta-depleted transplantation in children. Per the germline V gene, CDR1 is SGHDN and CDR2 is FVKESK. The CDR3 sequence is 17 residues long. V lost 4 bases to trimming and J lost 4 bases; unmatched junction nucleotides: 6. Unique molecular identifiers were used to barcode this TCRbeta library. TCRdb passed the PCR reads through MiXCR, listing each CDR3 protein once. The table has roughly 200,000 distinct CDR3 sequences, approximately 9.5% seen once.

The TCR comes from a human donor who donated a stem cell graft to a child with acute lymphoblastic leukemia. This sample comprised PBMCs from the stem cell graft donor, obtained from the stem cell graft. The rearrangement joins TRBV14 to TRBJ2-1; 14 bases agree with TRBD2. The CDR3: CASSPGLAGGPYNEQFF. CDR3 DNA: TGTGCCAGCAGCCCCGGACTAGCGGGGGGCCCATACAATGAGCAGTTCTTC.